These 12 T cell receptor beta chains originate from one sample sequenced in a study of control samples from healthy donors and cancer patients. Repertoires were generated with immunoSEQ multiplex PCR, while TCRdb's copy carries only in-frame clones and drops some. The sample shows roughly 100,000 clones, roughly 92% of them seen only once. The sequencing sample was made of blood. The source of these receptors is a human donor in good health. The donor label of this sample is uncertain.

The genes are TRBV6-2 or TRBV6-3 and TRBJ1-5; possibly TRBD1 for D (5 bases). V lost 2 bases and J lost 5, with 13 bases in between. Looked up from germline, CDR1 is MNHEY and CDR2 is SVGEGT. The CDR3 loop spans 15 amino acids. CDR3: CASSYPDRGDQPQHF. The CDR3 DNA is TGTGCCAGCAGTTACCCCGACAGAGGTGATCAGCCCCAGCATTTT.

The rearrangement uses TRBV6-5 and TRBJ1-1; 7 bases align to TRBD1. Germline V gene data show CDR1 as MNHEY and CDR2 as SVGAGI. The CDR3 has 14 residues. The J segment lost 2 bases and the V segment lost 4 bases, leaving 4 bases of the junction unmatched. Written as DNA, the CDR3 is TGTGCCAGCAGTTCTTCAGGGGGTAACACTGAAGCTTTCTTT. It is translated as CASSSSGGNTEAFF.

This clone has just one count. V is TRBV5-4 and J is TRBJ2-5, with 10 bases fitting TRBD2. This CDR3 has 15 amino acids. V lost 5 bases to trimming and J lost 2 bases; unmatched junction nucleotides: 6. Germline lookup yields CDR1 SGHNT and CDR2 YYREEE (reference sequence). CDR3 nucleotides: TGTGCCAGCAGTGAGGGGACTAGCGATCAAGAGACCCAGTACTTC. This translates into CASSEGTSDQETQYF.

CDR3 coding DNA: TGTGCCAGCAGCTTGGCGGGGACAGGAGAAGAGACCCAGTACTTC. Protein: CASSLAGTGEETQYF. V gene TRBV5-6 combines with J gene TRBJ2-5; the match to TRBD1 covers 8 bases. Germline lookup yields CDR1 SGHDT and CDR2 YYEEEE. Trimming removed 0 bases from V and 3 bases from J; junction bases left unmatched: 4. The CDR3 extends over 15 amino acids. The full variable domain, its missing parts supplied by reference TRBV5-6 and TRBJ2-5, is DAGVTQSPTHLIKTRGQQVTLRCSPKSGHDTVSWYQQALGQGPQFIFQYYEEEERQRGNFPDRFSGHQFPNYSSELNVNALLLGDSALYLCASSLAGTGEETQYFGPGTRLLVL.

Only one count was recorded for this clone. The chain uses TRBV4-2 and TRBJ2-3, with 12 bases matching TRBD2. Unmatched junction bases numbered 9, after V lost 4 bases and J lost 4 bases. The CDR3 runs 17 residues. CDR1 and CDR2 from the germline V gene are LGHNA and YNFKEQ. Here the CDR3 DNA reads TGTGCCAGCAGCCCGGACACTAGCGGGGGGCAGTCAGATACGCAGTATTTT. Amino acids: CASSPDTSGGQSDTQYF.

The CDR3 here is CASSLSVSIMKYQPQHF. Here the CDR3 DNA reads TGTGCCAGCAGCTTAAGCGTCTCGATCATGAAGTATCAGCCCCAGCATTTT. The chain combines TRBV7-6 with TRBJ1-5; D unclear. The germline V gene encodes CDR1 SGHVS and CDR2 FNYEAQ. V lost 2 bases and J 5 bases, leaving 19 bases between the germline ends. CDR3 length equals 17 residues.

The chain joins TRBV24-1 to TRBJ2-1, with D possibly being TRBD2 (7 bases). V was clipped by 9 bases and J by 4 bases, with 12 bases between them. The CDR3 consists of 13 residues. CDR1 is KGHDR, CDR2 SFDVKD, per germline. The CDR3 spells CATRGGAYNEQFF. The CDR3 bases are TGTGCCACCCGAGGGGGGGCTTACAATGAGCAGTTCTTC.

The chain combines TRBV6-5 with TRBJ2-3; D unclear. Germline CDR1 and CDR2: MNHEY and SVGAGI. V was pared by 4 bases and J by 2 bases, with 7 bases between. The CDR3 totals 13 residues. The CDR3 nucleotides read TGTGCCAGCAGTTCCAAAGACACAGATACGCAGTATTTT. Residues: CASSSKDTDTQYF.

The chain recombines TRBV9 with TRBJ1-4; D unresolved. Germline assignment: CDR1 SGDLS and CDR2 YYNGEE. V shed 0 bases and J shed 6 bases, with 9 bases lying between them. This CDR3 region has 14 residues. The CDR3 DNA reads TGTGCCAGCAGCGTAGATTTGCACGATGAAAAACTGTTTTTT. Residues: CASSVDLHDEKLFF.

In this sample, this clone turned up once. This chain connects TRBV9 to TRBJ2-2; possibly TRBD1 or TRBD2 for D (6 bases each). This CDR3 region has 15 residues. V was shortened by 0 bases and J by 3 bases, with 9 bases between the two germline ends. Looked up from germline, CDR1 is SGDLS and CDR2 is YYNGEE. CDR3 coding DNA: TGTGCCAGCAGCGTAGAGGGGGGCTACACCGGGGAGCTGTTTTTT. Translating gives CASSVEGGYTGELFF.

The chain carries TRBV19 and TRBJ1-1, with D tentatively TRBD1 (6 bases). The CDR3 runs to 13 residues. Germline CDR1 and CDR2: LNHDA and SQIVND (reference sequence). With 4 bases removed from V and 7 bases from J, the gap between germline ends came to 13 bases. The chain's CDR3 is CASSTQGRGEAFF. CDR3 sequence (DNA): TGTGCCAGTAGTACCCAGGGGAGGGGTGAAGCTTTCTTT.

The chain is built from TRBV4-3 and TRBJ2-7; D may match TRBD1 or TRBD2 (5 bases each). The germline V and J ends were trimmed by 1 base and 6 bases, with 19 bases remaining between them. Germline V lookup: CDR1 LGHNA, CDR2 YSLEER. The CDR3 consists of 16 residues. The CDR3 is CASSQARQTGPAEQYV. In nucleotides, the CDR3 is TGCGCCAGCAGCCAAGCCCGGCAGACGGGGCCCGCCGAGCAGTACGTC.